These 25 T cell receptor beta chains originate from one sample sequenced in a study of cytomegalovirus exposure and HLA in healthy donors (TCRdb year 2017). The protocol used for the library was the immunoSEQ multiplex PCR assay. A mixture of 60 forward primers for TCR Vbeta segments and 13 reverse primers for TCR Jbeta segments was used in the multiplex PCR. TCRdb re-hosts the immuneACCESS table, in-frame sequences only. Its copies lack some clones; in the studies checked, an unresolved V gene accounts for under half of them, and the cause for the rest is not known. The sample table holds 110,000 or so clones, of which under 85% were seen once. The ten largest clones capture about 8.3% of the sample. The specimen was PBMCs. These receptors were obtained from a woman aged 35 to 49 in good health and CMV-seropositive.

The V and J genes are TRBV4-2 and TRBJ2-7; TRBD2 aligns across 7 bases. The V and J ends lost 0 bases and 4 bases, in that order; junction bases with no gene match: 6. The CDR3 contains 15 residues. In germline, CDR1 is LGHNA, CDR2 YNFKEQ. The CDR3 DNA reads as TGTGCCAGCAGCCAAGAAGTTGGGGGGGTATACGAGCAGTACTTC. Amino acids: CASSQEVGGVYEQYF.

This clone has more than one count but fewer than ten. This chain uses TRBV5-1 with TRBJ2-1, with 15 positions matching TRBD2. CDR1 and CDR2 from the germline V gene are SGHRS and YFSETQ. V lost 5 bases, J lost 2 bases, and 2 bases stayed unmatched. This CDR3 has 16 amino acids. The CDR3 coding sequence is TGCGCCAGCAGGAGGACTAGCGGGGGGGCCTACAATGAGCAGTTCTTC. Amino acids: CASRRTSGGAYNEQFF.

About this clone itself: The germline gene is not matched at one end of the junction; a read error may be the cause. The V gene is TRBV7-9, the J gene TRBJ2-3; 9 nucleotides agree with TRBD2. Germline CDR1 SEHNR, CDR2 FQNEAQ (reference sequence). There are 12 residues in the CDR3. CDR3 in DNA: TGTTCCAGCAGCCCTGGACTAGCGTGGCAGTATTTT. It codes for CSSSPGLAWQYF. Drawing the rest from reference TRBV7-9 and TRBJ2-3, the complete variable domain is DTGVSQNPRHKITKRGQNVTFRCDPISEHNRLYWYRQTLGQGPEFLTYFQNEAQLEKSRLLSDRFSAERPKGSFSTLEIQRTEQGDSAMYLCSSSPGLAWQYFGPGTRLTVL.

This clone was seen more than once but under ten times. V is TRBV4-2 and J is TRBJ2-7; 9 nucleotides align to TRBD2. Germline CDR1 is LGHNA and CDR2 is YNFKEQ. The CDR3 runs 16 residues. The ends lost 2 bases at V and 0 bases at J; junction bases unmatched: 5. This CDR3 reads CASSQIAGVDSYEQYF. DNA of the CDR3: TGTGCCAGCAGCCAAATAGCGGGAGTGGACTCCTACGAGCAGTACTTC.

This clone was seen a handful of times. The chain joins TRBV28 to TRBJ1-2, with TRBD1 matching over 8 bases. Germline assignment: CDR1 MDHEN and CDR2 SYDVKM. V was pared by 6 bases and J by 3 bases, with 9 bases of the junction left unmatched. The length of the CDR3 is 15 residues. In nucleotides, the CDR3 is TGTGCCAGCAGCCACGGGGGACAGGACGACTATGGCTACACCTTC. It codes for CASSHGGQDDYGYTF.

In its sample, this clone was seen once. The J gene is TRBJ2-1, the V gene TRBV6-1; D uncertain. Germline CDR1 MNHNS, CDR2 SASEGT. Trimming stripped 6 bases from V and 7 bases from J, with 10 bases between. This CDR3 spans 12 amino acids. In DNA form, the CDR3 reads TGTGCCAGCAGCGAATCAGGTAATGAGCAGTTCTTC. Translation gives CASSESGNEQFF.

V is TRBV28 and J is TRBJ2-2, with D perhaps TRBD1 (5 bases). V dropped 5 bases and J dropped 3 bases, with 13 bases sitting between them. The CDR3 runs to 15 residues. Germline CDR1 reads MDHEN; CDR2 reads SYDVKM. The CDR3 DNA reads as TGTGCCAGCAGTCACAGGTTCCGGTACACCGGGGAGCTGTTTTTT. Its translation is CASSHRFRYTGELFF.

The V gene is TRBV15, the J gene TRBJ2-7; 7 positions match TRBD2. V dropped 8 bases and J dropped 2; count of bases not matched to a gene: 12. This CDR3 contains 15 residues. Germline CDR1 LNHNV, CDR2 YYDKDF (reference sequence). CDR3 coding DNA: TGTGCCACCCCACGATTTGGGGGGGGAACCTACGAGCAGTACTTC. Its protein product is CATPRFGGGTYEQYF.

A few counts support this clone. The chain links TRBV28 to TRBJ1-2; 9 bases map to TRBD1. V trimming: 5 bases; J trimming: 8 bases; junction bases outside the gene matches: 12. The length of the CDR3 is 15 residues. The germline CDR1 and CDR2 sequences are MDHEN and SYDVKM. CDR3 sequence reads: CASSLPGTGTMGYTF. CDR3 bases: TGTGCCAGCAGTCTCCCCGGGACAGGGACGATGGGCTACACCTTC.

The chain is built from TRBV27 and TRBJ2-7, with 7 bases matching TRBD2. The CDR3 sequence is 12 residues long. V trimming: 9 bases; J trimming: 1 base; junction bases outside the gene matches: 3. Germline V CDR1 and CDR2: MNHEY, SMNVEV (reference sequence). CDR3 sequence reads: CASGLGSYEQYF. CDR3 nucleotides: TGTGCCAGTGGACTAGGATCCTACGAGCAGTACTTC.

This chain uses TRBV27 with TRBJ2-1; possibly TRBD1 for D (5 bases). V shed 8 bases and J shed 10 bases, with 15 bases lying between them. This CDR3 is built from 12 residues. Germline lookup yields CDR1 MNHEY and CDR2 SMNVEV (reference sequence). The CDR3 reads CASGSRGPEQFF. DNA for the CDR3: TGTGCCAGCGGTTCTAGGGGCCCCGAGCAGTTCTTC.

This chain uses TRBV7-2 with TRBJ1-2, with 7 positions matching TRBD1. J gave up 6 bases and V 4 bases, and 11 bases lay outside the gene matches. CDR3 size: 15 residues. From germline, CDR1 is SGHTA and CDR2 FQGNSA. The CDR3 region is CASSSLTGSSNGYTF. The CDR3 DNA sequence: TGTGCCAGCAGCTCATTGACAGGGAGTAGTAATGGCTACACCTTC.

This clone was counted only a few times. This chain links TRBV5-1 with TRBJ2-3; 7 positions agree with TRBD1. The CDR3 runs 14 residues. Trimming cost V 4 bases and J 6 bases; bases outside gene matches: 8. CDR1 is SGHRS, CDR2 YFSETQ, per germline. CDR3 protein: CASSEATGFDTQYF. CDR3 in DNA: TGCGCCAGCAGCGAAGCGACAGGGTTCGATACGCAGTATTTT. Using reference TRBV5-1 and TRBJ2-3 for the parts outside the CDR3, the full variable domain is KAGVTQTPRYLIKTRGQQVTLSCSPISGHRSVSWYQQTPGQGLQFLFEYFSETQRNKGNFPGRFSGRQFSNSRSEMNVSTLELGDSALYLCASSEATGFDTQYFGPGTRLTVL.

CDR3 DNA: TGTGCCAGCTCACCCGCGACAGGGCCCTACGAGCAGTACTTC. Translating gives CASSPATGPYEQYF. The chain uses TRBV18 and TRBJ2-7; 7 nucleotides line up with TRBD1. This CDR3 is built from 14 residues. The ends lost 3 bases at V and 2 bases at J; junction bases unmatched: 4. The V gene's germline CDR1 is KGHSH and CDR2 LQKENI.

The J gene is TRBJ2-2, the V gene TRBV5-1; 8 bases map to TRBD1. V lost 8 bases and J lost 4; bases outside the gene matches: 13. The germline V gene has CDR1 SGHRS and CDR2 YFSETQ. The CDR3 extends over 16 amino acids. The CDR3 bases are TGCGCCAGTGACGCCACAGGGGGTCGATCCACCGGGGAGCTGTTTTTT. Protein: CASDATGGRSTGELFF.

The chain links TRBV7-9 to TRBJ2-5; D unclear. The germline gives CDR1 SEHNR, CDR2 FQNEAQ (reference sequence). The CDR3 is 12 residues long. V gave up 4 bases and J gave up 0 bases, with 3 bases separating them. CDR3 region: CASSSNQETQYF. The CDR3 nucleotides read TGTGCCAGCAGCTCCAACCAAGAGACCCAGTACTTC.

The CDR3 DNA is TGCGCCAGCAGCTTTCGCGGTCCCACTGAAGCTTTCTTT. Its translation is CASSFRGPTEAFF. This chain joins TRBV5-1 and TRBJ1-1; no definite D call. CDR3 length equals 13 residues. CDR1 and CDR2 from the germline V gene are SGHRS and YFSETQ. Trimming stripped 2 bases from V and 4 bases from J, with 9 bases between. Full variable domain (missing parts from reference TRBV5-1 and TRBJ1-1): KAGVTQTPRYLIKTRGQQVTLSCSPISGHRSVSWYQQTPGQGLQFLFEYFSETQRNKGNFPGRFSGRQFSNSRSEMNVSTLELGDSALYLCASSFRGPTEAFFGQGTRLTVV.

This clone was seen once. The chain has TRBV7-8 and TRBJ2-2; tentative D call: TRBD2 (6 bases). Germline V gene lookup returns CDR1 SGHVS and CDR2 FQNEAQ. Trimming removed 0 bases from V and 6 bases from J, with 20 bases in between. This CDR3 is built from 18 residues. CDR3 nucleotide sequence: TGTGCCAGCAGCTTAGCGGGTGCGTGGGACTCCCTCGCCGGGGAGCTGTTTTTT. It yields the protein CASSLAGAWDSLAGELFF.

This chain links TRBV18 with TRBJ1-3; D uncertain. V was clipped by 1 base and J by 0 bases, with 13 bases between them. Germline loops: CDR1 KGHSH, CDR2 LQKENI. The CDR3 spans 17 residues. The CDR3: CASSPQVHSLSGNTIYF. DNA for the CDR3: TGTGCCAGCTCACCACAGGTTCACAGCCTCTCTGGAAACACCATATATTTT.

J is TRBJ2-1 and V is TRBV11-2; D may be TRBD2 (6 bases). The germline V and J ends were trimmed by 5 bases and 4 bases, with 24 bases remaining between them. CDR3 length: 18 amino acids. CDR1 is SGHAT, CDR2 FQNNGV, per germline. CDR3 in DNA: TGTGCCAGCAGCCCCCATCAGTTGGGCGGGATAACGTACAATGAGCAGTTCTTC. Its translation: CASSPHQLGGITYNEQFF.

The rearrangement uses TRBV27 and TRBJ2-7, with TRBD1 matching 9 bases. CDR1 is MNHEY, CDR2 SMNVEV, per germline (reference sequence). V lost 5 bases to trimming and J lost 4 bases; unmatched junction nucleotides: 12. The CDR3 is 16 amino acids. The CDR3 nucleotides are TGTGCCAGCAGTAGCAGACAGGGGGGTTTTTGGTACGAGCAGTACTTC. Protein product: CASSSRQGGFWYEQYF.

This clone came up once. V gene TRBV4-1 combines with J gene TRBJ2-7, with D unresolved. V was clipped by 0 bases and J by 13 bases, with 13 bases between them. The CDR3 loop spans 12 amino acids. Germline V gene data show CDR1 as MGHRA and CDR2 as YSYEKL. CDR3 region: CASSQDLESIYF. CDR3 coding DNA: TGCGCCAGCAGCCAAGATTTAGAAAGTATTTACTTC.

The chain employs TRBV14 and TRBJ1-1, with D possibly TRBD1 on 5 matching bases. The V end was cut by 1 base, the J end by 4 bases, with 22 bases between. The CDR3 runs to 18 residues. The germline CDR1 and CDR2 sequences are SGHDN and FVKESK. The CDR3 coding sequence is TGTGCCAGCAGCCAAGTTTCGGGCCGCTGGGGCTGGTTCACTGAAGCTTTCTTT. This translates into CASSQVSGRWGWFTEAFF.

In this sample, this clone turned up a few times. The chain employs TRBV2 and TRBJ1-2, with D perhaps matching TRBD1 (5 bases). Germline V gene data show CDR1 as SNHLY and CDR2 as FYNNEI. V was shortened by 3 bases and J by 4 bases, with 6 bases between the two germline ends. This CDR3 is 12 amino acids long. In nucleotides, the CDR3 is TGTGCCAGCAGTGACGACAGCTATGGCTACACCTTC. Amino acids: CASSDDSYGYTF. The full variable domain, with the rest looked up from reference TRBV2 and TRBJ1-2, is EPEVTQTPSHQVTQMGQEVILRCVPISNHLYFYWYRQILGQKVEFLVSFYNNEISEKSEIFDDQFSVERPDGSNFTLKIRSTKLEDSAMYFCASSDDSYGYTFGSGTRLTVV.

The chain links TRBV6-5 to TRBJ1-1; TRBD1 agrees at 7 bases. The length of the CDR3 is 16 residues. The germline gives CDR1 MNHEY, CDR2 SVGAGI. V shed 0 bases, J shed 3 bases, and the junction held 7 bases outside the gene matches. CDR3 nucleotides: TGTGCCAGCAGTTACTCGAGGGGGCCGGGGCACACTGAAGCTTTCTTT. Amino acid sequence: CASSYSRGPGHTEAFF.